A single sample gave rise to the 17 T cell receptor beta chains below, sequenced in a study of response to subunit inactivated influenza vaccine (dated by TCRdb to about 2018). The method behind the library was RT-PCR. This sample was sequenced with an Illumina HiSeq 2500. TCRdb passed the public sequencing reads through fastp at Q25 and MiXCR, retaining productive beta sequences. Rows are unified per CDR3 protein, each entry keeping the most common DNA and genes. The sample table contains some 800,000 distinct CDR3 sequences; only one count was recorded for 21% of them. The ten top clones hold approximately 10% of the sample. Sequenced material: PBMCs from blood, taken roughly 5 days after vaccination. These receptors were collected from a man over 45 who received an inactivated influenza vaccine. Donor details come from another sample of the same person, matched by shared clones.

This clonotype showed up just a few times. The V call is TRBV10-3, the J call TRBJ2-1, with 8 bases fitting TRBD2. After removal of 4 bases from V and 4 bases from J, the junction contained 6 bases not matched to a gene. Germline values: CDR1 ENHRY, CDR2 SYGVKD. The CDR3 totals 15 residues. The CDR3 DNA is TGTGCCATCAGTGGTGGTAGCGGGACTTACAATGAGCAGTTCTTC. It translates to CAISGGSGTYNEQFF.

CDR3 residues: CASSPGLFEETQYF. As DNA, the CDR3 is TGTGCCAGCAGCCCCGGACTTTTCGAAGAGACCCAGTACTTC. This chain uses TRBV5-6 with TRBJ2-5; possible D gene TRBD2, 5 bases. The CDR3 has 14 residues. Germline V gene data show CDR1 as SGHDT and CDR2 as YYEEEE. Trimming removed 4 bases at V and 3 bases at J, with 13 bases between.

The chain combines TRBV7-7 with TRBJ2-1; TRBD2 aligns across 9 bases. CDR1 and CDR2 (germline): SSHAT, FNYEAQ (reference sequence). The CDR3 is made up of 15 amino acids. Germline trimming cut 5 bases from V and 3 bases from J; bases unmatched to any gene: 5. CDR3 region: CASSKSTSGYNEQFF. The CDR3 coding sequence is TGTGCCAGCAGCAAATCGACTAGCGGCTACAATGAGCAGTTCTTC. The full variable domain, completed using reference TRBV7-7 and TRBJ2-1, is GAGVSQSPRYKVTKRGQDVTLRCDPISSHATLYWYQQALGQGPEFLTYFNYEAQPDKSGLPSDRFSAERPEGSISTLTIQRTEQRDSAMYRCASSKSTSGYNEQFFGPGTRLTVL.

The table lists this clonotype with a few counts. The CDR3 DNA reads TGTGCCAGCAGTTCCCTTAGAATCGATGAGCAGTTCTTC. Translating gives CASSSLRIDEQFF. V usage is TRBV6-2 or TRBV6-3 and J usage is TRBJ2-1, with no clear D. Per germline, CDR1 MNHEY and CDR2 SVGEGT. V was pared by 4 bases and J by 8 bases, with 12 bases between. The length of the CDR3 is 13 residues.

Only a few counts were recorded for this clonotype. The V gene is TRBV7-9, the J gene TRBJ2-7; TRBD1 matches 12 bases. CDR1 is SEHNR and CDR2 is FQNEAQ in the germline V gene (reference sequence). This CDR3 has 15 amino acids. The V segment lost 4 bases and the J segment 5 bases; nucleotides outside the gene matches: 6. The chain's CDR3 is CASSWTGTGGDEQYF. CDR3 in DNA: TGTGCCAGCAGCTGGACCGGGACAGGGGGCGACGAGCAGTACTTC.

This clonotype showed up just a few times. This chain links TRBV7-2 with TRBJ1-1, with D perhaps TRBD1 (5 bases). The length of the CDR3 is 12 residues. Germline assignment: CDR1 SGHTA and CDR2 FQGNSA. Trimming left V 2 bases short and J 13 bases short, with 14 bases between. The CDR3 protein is CASSLKWGDLFF. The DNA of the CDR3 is TGTGCCAGCAGCTTAAAATGGGGGGACCTTTTCTTT.

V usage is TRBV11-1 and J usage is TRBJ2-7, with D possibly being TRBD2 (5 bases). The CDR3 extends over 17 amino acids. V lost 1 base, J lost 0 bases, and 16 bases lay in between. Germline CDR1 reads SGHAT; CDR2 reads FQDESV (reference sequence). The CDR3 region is CASSLGRLSGSSYEQYF. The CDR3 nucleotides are TGTGCCAGCAGCTTAGGCCGTTTGTCGGGAAGCTCCTACGAGCAGTACTTC.

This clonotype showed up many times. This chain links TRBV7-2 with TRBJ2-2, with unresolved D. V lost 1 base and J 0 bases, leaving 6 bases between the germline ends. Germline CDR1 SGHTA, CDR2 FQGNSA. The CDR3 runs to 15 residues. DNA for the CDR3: TGTGCCAGCAGCTTAGGGGCAGCGAACACCGGGGAGCTGTTTTTT. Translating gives CASSLGAANTGELFF.

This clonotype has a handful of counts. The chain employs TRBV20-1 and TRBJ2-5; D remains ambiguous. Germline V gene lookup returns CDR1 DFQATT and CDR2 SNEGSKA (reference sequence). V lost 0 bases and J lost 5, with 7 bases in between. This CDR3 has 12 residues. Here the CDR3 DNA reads TGCAGTGCTAGAGAAACCCCTGAGACCCAGTACTTC. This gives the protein CSARETPETQYF.

CDR3 nucleotides: TGCAGTGCTAGCCGGACAGTAAGGGAGACCCAGTACTTC. Its translation: CSASRTVRETQYF. This chain uses TRBV20-1 with TRBJ2-5, with D possibly being TRBD1 (6 bases). Trimming pared 3 bases from V and 5 bases from J, leaving 13 bases between. The germline CDR1 and CDR2 sequences are DFQATT and SNEGSKA (reference sequence). This CDR3 contains 13 residues.

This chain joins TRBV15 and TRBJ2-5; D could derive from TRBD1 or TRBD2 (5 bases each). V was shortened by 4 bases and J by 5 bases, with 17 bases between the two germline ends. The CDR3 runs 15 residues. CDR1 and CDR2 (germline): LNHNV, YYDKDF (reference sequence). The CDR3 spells CATSKHRDPRETQYF. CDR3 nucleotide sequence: TGTGCCACCAGCAAGCACCGGGACCCCCGGGAGACCCAGTACTTC. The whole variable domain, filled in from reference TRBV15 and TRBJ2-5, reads DAMVIQNPRYQVTQFGKPVTLSCSQTLNHNVMYWYQQKSSQAPKLLFHYYDKDFNNEADTPDNFQSRRPNTSFCFLDIRSPGLGDTAMYLCATSKHRDPRETQYFGPGTRLLVL.

CDR3 region: CASSPNLGVGNEQFF. The CDR3 region has the DNA TGCGCCAGCAGCCCCAACCTAGGGGTCGGCAATGAGCAGTTCTTC. The chain uses TRBV5-1 and TRBJ2-1; a possible D gene is TRBD1 (5 bases). The CDR3 has 15 residues. CDR1 is SGHRS and CDR2 is YFSETQ in the germline V gene. V lost 4 bases to trimming and J lost 6 bases, with 17 bases between them.

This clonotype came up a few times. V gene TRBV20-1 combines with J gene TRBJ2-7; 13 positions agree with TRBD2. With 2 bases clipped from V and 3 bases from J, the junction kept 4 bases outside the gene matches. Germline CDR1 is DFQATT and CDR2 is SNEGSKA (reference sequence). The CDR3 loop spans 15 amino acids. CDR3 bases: TGCAGTGCTAGACAACTAGCGGGAGGGCTCTACGAGCAGTACTTC. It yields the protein CSARQLAGGLYEQYF.

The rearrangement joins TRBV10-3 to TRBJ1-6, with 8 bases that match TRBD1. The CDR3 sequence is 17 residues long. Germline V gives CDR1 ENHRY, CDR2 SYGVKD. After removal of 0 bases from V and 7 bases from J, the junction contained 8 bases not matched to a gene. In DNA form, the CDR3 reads TGTGCCATCAGTGAGTCGACTCTGGACAGGGCGAATTCACCCCTCCACTTT. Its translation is CAISESTLDRANSPLHF.

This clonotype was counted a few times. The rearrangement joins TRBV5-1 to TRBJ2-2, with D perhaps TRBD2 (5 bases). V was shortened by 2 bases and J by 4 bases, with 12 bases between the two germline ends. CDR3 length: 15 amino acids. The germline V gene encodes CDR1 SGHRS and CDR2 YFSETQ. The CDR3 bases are TGCGCCAGCAGCTTCGGGGAAACGGGCACCGGGGAGCTGTTTTTT. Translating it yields CASSFGETGTGELFF.

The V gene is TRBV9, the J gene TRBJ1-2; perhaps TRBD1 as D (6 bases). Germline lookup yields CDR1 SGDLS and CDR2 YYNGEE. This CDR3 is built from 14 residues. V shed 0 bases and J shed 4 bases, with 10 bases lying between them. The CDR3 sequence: CASSVEGGIYGYTF. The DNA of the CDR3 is TGTGCCAGCAGCGTAGAAGGGGGGATCTATGGCTACACCTTC.

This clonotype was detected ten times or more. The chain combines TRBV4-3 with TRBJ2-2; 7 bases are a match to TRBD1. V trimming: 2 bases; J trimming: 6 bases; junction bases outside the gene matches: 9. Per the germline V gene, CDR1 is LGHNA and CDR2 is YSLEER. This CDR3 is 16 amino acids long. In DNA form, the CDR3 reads TGCGCCAGCAGCCAAACACGGACAGGCGGATCCGGGGAGCTGTTTTTT. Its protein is CASSQTRTGGSGELFF.